The source of this T cell receptor (beta chain) is a study of cytomegalovirus exposure and HLA in healthy donors. Study at large: An analysis done earlier identified roughly 120 million unique TCR beta sequences from around 180 million T cells.

The PCR had 60 Vbeta and 13 Jbeta primers. Sequenced by immunoSEQ multiplex PCR; TCRdb stores in-frame clones only, minus some. This sample has nearly 110,000 clones; over 60% occur once, and the top ten carry around 4%. Sequencing used PBMCs. The clonotype comes from a male donor in good health and CMV-seronegative.

The DNA for the CDR3 is TGTGCCAGCAGTTACGACAGGGGCTCACCCCTCCACTTT. Its protein product is CASSYDRGSPLHF. V and J are TRBV6-6 and TRBJ1-6; 8 nucleotides line up with TRBD1. The V and J ends lost 2 bases and 10 bases, in that order; junction bases with no gene match: 1. Germline CDR1 reads MNHNY; CDR2 reads SVGAGI (reference sequence). The CDR3 has 13 amino acids.